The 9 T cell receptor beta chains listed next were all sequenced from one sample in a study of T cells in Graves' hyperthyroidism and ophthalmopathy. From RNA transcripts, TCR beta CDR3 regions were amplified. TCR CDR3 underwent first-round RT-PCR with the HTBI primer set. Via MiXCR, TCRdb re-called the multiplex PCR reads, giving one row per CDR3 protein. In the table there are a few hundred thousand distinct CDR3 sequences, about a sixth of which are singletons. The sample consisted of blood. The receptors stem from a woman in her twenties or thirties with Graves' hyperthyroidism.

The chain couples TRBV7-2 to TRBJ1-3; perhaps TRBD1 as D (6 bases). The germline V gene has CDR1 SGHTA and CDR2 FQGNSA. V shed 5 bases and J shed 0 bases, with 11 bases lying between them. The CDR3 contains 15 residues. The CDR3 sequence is CASSGTGYSGNTIYF. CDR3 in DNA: TGTGCCAGCAGCGGTACAGGGTACTCTGGAAACACCATATATTTT.

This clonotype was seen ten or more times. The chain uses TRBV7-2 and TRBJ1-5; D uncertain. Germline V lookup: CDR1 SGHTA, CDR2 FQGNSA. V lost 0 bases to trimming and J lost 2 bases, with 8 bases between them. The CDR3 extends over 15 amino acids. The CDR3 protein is CASSLARVGNQPQHF. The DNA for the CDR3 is TGTGCCAGCAGCTTAGCGAGGGTTGGCAATCAGCCCCAGCATTTT.

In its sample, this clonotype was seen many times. The CDR3 spells CASSFVGVPDTQYF. The DNA for the CDR3 is TGTGCCAGCAGCTTCGTGGGGGTCCCGGATACGCAGTATTTT. The J gene is TRBJ2-3, the V gene TRBV7-2; the D call may be TRBD1 or TRBD2 (5 bases each). Germline V gives CDR1 SGHTA, CDR2 FQGNSA. The CDR3 spans 14 residues. The germline V and J ends were trimmed by 3 bases and 6 bases, with 13 bases remaining between them.

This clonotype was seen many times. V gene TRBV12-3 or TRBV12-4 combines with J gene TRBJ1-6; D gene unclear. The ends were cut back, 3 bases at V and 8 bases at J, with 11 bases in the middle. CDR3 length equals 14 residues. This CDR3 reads CASSFRLEDSPLHF. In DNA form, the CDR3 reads TGTGCCAGCAGTTTTAGGTTGGAGGATTCACCCCTCCACTTT.

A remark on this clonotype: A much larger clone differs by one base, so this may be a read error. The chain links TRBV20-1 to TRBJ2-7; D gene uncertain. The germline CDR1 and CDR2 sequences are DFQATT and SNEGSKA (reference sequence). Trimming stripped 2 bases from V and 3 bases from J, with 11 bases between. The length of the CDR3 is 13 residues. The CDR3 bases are TGCAGTGCTAGAAAGGTAGCCGGCTACGAGCAGTACTTC. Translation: CSARKVAGYEQYF.

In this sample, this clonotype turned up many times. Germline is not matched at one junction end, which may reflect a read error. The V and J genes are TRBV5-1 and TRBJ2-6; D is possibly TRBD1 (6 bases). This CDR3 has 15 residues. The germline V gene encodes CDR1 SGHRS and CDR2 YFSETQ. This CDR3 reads CASTLTGAGANVLTF. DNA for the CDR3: TGCGCCAGCACCTTGACAGGAGCTGGGGCCAACGTCCTGACTTTC.

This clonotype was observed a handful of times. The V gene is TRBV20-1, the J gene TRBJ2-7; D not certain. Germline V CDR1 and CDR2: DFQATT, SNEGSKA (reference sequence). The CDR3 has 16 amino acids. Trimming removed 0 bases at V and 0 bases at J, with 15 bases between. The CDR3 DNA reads TGCAGTGCTAGAGATTTATACGTAAAGAGCTCCTACGAGCAGTACTTC. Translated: CSARDLYVKSSYEQYF.

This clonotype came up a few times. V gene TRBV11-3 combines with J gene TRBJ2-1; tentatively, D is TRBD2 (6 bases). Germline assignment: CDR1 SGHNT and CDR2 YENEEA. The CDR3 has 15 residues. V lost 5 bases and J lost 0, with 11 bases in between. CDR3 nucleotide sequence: TGTGCCAGCAGCGACCCTAGCGTCTCCTACAATGAGCAGTTCTTC. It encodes CASSDPSVSYNEQFF.

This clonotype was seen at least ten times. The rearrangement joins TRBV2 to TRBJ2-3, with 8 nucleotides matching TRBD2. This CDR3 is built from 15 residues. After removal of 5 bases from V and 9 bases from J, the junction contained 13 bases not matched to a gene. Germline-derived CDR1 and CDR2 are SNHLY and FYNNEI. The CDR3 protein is CASSKTQRETGTQYF. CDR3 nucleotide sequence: TGTGCCAGCAGTAAGACCCAGCGGGAGACGGGGACGCAGTATTTT.